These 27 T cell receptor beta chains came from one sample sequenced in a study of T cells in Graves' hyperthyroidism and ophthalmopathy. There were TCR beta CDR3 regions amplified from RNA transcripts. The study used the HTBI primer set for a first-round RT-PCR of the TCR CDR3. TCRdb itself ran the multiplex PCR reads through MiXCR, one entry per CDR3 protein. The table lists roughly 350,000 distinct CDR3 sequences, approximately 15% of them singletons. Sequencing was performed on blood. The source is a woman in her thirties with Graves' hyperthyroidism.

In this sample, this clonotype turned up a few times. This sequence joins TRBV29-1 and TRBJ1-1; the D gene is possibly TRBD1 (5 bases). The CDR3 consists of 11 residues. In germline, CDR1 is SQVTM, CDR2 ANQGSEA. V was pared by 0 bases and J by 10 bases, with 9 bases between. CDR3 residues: CSVEDWGPAFF. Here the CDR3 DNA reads TGCAGCGTTGAAGATTGGGGCCCAGCTTTCTTT.

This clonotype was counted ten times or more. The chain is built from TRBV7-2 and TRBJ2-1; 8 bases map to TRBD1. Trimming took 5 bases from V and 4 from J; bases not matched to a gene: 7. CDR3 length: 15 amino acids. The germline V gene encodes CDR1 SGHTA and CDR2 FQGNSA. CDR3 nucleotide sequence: TGTGCCAGCAGCGCCCGGGACAGGAGTTACAATGAGCAGTTCTTC. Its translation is CASSARDRSYNEQFF.

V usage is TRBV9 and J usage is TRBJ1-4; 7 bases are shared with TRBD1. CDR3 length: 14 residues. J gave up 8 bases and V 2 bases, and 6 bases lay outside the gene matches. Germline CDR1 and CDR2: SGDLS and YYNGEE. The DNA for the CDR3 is TGTGCCAGCAGCGTCGACAGGGCGGGAGAAAAACTGTTTTTT. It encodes CASSVDRAGEKLFF.

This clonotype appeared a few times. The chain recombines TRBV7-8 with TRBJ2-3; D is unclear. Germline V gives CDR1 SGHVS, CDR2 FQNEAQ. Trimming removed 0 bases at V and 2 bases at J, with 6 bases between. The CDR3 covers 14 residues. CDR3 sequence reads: CASSLAVYTDTQYF. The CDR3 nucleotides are TGTGCCAGCAGCTTAGCGGTTTACACAGATACGCAGTATTTT.

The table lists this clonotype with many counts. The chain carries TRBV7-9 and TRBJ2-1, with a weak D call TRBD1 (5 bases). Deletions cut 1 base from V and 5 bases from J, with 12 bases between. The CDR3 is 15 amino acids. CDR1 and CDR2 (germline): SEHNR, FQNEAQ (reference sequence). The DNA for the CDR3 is TGTGCCAGCAGCTTAGAATGGGGCAGGAACAATGAGCAGTTCTTC. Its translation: CASSLEWGRNNEQFF.

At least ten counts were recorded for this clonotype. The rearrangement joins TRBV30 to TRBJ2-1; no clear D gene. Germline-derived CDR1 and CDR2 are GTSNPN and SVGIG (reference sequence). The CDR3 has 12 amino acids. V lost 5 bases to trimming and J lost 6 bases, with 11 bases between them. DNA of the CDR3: TGTGCCTGGGGGCCCTTGGGCAATGAGCAGTTCTTC. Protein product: CAWGPLGNEQFF.

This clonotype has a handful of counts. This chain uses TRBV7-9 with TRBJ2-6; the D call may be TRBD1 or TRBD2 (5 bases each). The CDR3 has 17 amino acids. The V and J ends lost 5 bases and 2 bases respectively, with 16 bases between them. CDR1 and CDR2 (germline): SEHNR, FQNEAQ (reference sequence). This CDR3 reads CASSPGPPRTGANVLTF. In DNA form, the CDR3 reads TGTGCCAGCAGCCCGGGGCCTCCGCGGACTGGGGCCAACGTCCTGACTTTC. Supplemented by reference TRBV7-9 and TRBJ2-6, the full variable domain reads DTGVSQNPRHKITKRGQNVTFRCDPISEHNRLYWYRQTLGQGPEFLTYFQNEAQLEKSRLLSDRFSAERPKGSFSTLEIQRTEQGDSAMYLCASSPGPPRTGANVLTFGAGSRLTVL.

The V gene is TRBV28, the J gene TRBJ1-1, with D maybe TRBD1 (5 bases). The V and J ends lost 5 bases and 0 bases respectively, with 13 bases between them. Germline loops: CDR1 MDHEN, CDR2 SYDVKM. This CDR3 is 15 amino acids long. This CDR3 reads CASSPGGFVNTEAFF. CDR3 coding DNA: TGTGCCAGCAGTCCCGGGGGGTTTGTGAACACTGAAGCTTTCTTT.

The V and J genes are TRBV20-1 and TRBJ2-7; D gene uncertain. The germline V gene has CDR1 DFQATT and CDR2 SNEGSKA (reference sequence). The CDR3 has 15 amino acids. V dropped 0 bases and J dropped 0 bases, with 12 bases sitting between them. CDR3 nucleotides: TGCAGTGCTAGAGATTTGGATAGGAGCTCCTACGAGCAGTACTTC. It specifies CSARDLDRSSYEQYF.

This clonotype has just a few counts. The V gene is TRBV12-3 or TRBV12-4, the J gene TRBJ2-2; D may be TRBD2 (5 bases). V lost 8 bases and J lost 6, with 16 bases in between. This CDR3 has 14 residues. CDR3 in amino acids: CASATSPVSGELFF. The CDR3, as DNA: TGTGCCAGCGCAACTAGTCCGGTCTCCGGGGAGCTGTTTTTT.

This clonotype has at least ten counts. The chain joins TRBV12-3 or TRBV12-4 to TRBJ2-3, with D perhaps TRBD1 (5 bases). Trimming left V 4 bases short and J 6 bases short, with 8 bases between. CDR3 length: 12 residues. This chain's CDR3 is CASSYRGDTQYF. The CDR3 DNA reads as TGTGCCAGCAGTTATAGGGGCGATACGCAGTATTTT.

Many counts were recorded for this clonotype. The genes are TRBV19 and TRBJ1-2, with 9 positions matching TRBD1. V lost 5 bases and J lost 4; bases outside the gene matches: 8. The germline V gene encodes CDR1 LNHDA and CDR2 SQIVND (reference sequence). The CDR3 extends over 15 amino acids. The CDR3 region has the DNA TGTGCCAGTAGTTCAGGACAGGGGCTGGCCTATGGCTACACCTTC. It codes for CASSSGQGLAYGYTF.

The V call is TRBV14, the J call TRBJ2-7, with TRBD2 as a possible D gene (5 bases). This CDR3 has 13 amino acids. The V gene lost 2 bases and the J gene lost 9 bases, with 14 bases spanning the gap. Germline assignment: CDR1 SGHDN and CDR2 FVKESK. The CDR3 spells CASSQFEGSGQYF. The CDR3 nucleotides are TGTGCCAGCAGCCAATTTGAGGGAAGCGGGCAGTACTTC.

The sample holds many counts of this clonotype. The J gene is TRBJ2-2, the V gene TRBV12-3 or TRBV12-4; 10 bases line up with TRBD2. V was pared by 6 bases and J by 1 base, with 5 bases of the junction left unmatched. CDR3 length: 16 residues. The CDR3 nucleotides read TGTGCCAGCAGCCCTAGGACTAGCGGGAACACCGGGGAGCTGTTTTTT. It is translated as CASSPRTSGNTGELFF.

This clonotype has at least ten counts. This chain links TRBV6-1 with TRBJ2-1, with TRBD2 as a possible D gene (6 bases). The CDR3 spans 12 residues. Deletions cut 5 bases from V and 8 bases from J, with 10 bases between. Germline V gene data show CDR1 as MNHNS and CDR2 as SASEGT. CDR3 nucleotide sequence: TGTGCCAGCAGTCCGAAGCGGGATGAGCAGTTCTTC. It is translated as CASSPKRDEQFF.

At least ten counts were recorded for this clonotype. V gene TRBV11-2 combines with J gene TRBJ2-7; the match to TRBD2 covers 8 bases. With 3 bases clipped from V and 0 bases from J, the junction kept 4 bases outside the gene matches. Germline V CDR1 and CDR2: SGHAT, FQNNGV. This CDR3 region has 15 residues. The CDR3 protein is CASSFGRASSYEQYF. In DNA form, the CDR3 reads TGTGCCAGCAGCTTCGGGAGGGCGAGCTCCTACGAGCAGTACTTC.

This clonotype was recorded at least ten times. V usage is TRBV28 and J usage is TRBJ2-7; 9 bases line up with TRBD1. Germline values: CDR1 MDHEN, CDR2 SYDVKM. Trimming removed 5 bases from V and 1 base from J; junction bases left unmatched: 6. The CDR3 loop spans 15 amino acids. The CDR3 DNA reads TGTGCCAGCAGTGAACCGGGACAGGGATCCTACGAGCAGTACTTC. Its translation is CASSEPGQGSYEQYF.

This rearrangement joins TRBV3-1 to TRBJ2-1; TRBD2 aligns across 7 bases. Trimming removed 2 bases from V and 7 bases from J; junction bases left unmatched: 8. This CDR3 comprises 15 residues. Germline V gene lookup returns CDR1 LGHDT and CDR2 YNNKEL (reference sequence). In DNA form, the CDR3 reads TGTGCCAGCAGCCAATTCGAGGGAGGGCCGAATGAGCAGTTCTTC. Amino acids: CASSQFEGGPNEQFF.

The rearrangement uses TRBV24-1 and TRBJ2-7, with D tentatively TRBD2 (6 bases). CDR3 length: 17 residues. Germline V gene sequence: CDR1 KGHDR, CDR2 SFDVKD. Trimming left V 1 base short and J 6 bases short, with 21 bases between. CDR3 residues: CATSDFPRESPRCEQYF. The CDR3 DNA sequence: TGTGCCACCAGTGATTTTCCTCGGGAGAGTCCCCGCTGCGAGCAGTACTTC.

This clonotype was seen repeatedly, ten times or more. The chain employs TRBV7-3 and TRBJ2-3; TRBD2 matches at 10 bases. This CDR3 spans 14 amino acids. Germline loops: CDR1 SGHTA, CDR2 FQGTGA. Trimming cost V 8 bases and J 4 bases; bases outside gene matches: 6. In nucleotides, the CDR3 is TGTGCCAGCCGCTCTAGCGGGAGCGCAGATACGCAGTATTTT. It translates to CASRSSGSADTQYF.

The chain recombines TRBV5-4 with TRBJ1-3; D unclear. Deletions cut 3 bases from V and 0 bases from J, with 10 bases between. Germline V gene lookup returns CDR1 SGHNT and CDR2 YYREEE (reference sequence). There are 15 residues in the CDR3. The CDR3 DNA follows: TGTGCCAGCAGCTCAGACGGCAACTCTGGAAACACCATATATTTT. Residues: CASSSDGNSGNTIYF.

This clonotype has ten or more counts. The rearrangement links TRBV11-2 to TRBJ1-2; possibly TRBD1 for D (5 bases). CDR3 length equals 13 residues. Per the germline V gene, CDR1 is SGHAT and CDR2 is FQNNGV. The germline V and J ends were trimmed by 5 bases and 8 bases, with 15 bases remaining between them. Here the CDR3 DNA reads TGTGCCAGCAGCGCCGCGGGGCTCTGGGGCTACACCTTC. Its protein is CASSAAGLWGYTF.

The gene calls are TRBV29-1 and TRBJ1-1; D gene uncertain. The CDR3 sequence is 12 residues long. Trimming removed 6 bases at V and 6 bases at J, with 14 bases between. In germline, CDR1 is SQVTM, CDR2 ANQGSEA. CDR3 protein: CSVISGVAEAFF. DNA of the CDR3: TGCAGCGTGATCTCCGGGGTCGCTGAAGCTTTCTTT.

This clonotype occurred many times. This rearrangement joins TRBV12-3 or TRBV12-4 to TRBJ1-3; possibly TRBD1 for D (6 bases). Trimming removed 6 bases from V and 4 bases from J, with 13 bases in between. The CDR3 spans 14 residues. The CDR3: CASSRTAFGNTIYF. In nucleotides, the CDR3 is TGTGCCAGCAGCAGGACAGCTTTCGGAAACACCATATATTTT.

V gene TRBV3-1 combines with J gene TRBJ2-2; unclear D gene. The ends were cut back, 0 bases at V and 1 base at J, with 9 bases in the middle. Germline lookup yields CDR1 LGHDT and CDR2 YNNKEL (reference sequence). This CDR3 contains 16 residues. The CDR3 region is CASSQDRGVNTGELFF. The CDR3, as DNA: TGTGCCAGCAGCCAAGACCGAGGAGTGAACACCGGGGAGCTGTTTTTT. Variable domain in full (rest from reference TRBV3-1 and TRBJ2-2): DTAVSQTPKYLVTQMGNDKSIKCEQNLGHDTMYWYKQDSKKFLKIMFSYNNKELIINETVPNRFSPKSPDKAHLNLHINSLELGDSAVYFCASSQDRGVNTGELFFGEGSRLTVL.

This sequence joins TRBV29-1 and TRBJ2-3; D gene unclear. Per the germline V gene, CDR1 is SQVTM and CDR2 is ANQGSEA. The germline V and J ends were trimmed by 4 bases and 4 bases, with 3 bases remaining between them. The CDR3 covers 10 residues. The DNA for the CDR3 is TGCAGCGTTGGGTCAGATACGCAGTATTTT. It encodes CSVGSDTQYF.

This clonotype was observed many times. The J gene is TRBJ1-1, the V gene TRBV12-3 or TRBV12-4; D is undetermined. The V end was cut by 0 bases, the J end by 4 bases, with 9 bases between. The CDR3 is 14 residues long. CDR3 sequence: CASSLALRSTEAFF. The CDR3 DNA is TGTGCCAGCAGTTTAGCCCTTCGGAGCACTGAAGCTTTCTTT.